What follows are 19 T cell receptor beta chains derived from one specimen sequenced in a study of a mutant IDH1 vaccine in newly diagnosed glioma. Stated time point: week 23, last vaccination. All doses held 300 ug of mutant IDH1 20-mer peptide, with topical imiquimod. Clones were sequenced by immunoSEQ multiplex PCR, and TCRdb holds only the in-frame ones, with some missing. This sample has around 41,000 clones, with roughly 79% found just once. Which antigens these TCRs recognize remains unknown. This sample comprised PBMCs, obtained from a glioma patient whose treatment included an IDH1 peptide vaccine. The receptor source for this set is a middle-aged woman with glioma. Some clones in this sample may be carry-over from other donors' samples.

V gene TRBV29-1 combines with J gene TRBJ1-2; D may be TRBD1 (5 bases). The CDR3 spans 15 residues. In germline, CDR1 is SQVTM, CDR2 ANQGSEA. V shed 2 bases and J shed 5 bases, with 18 bases lying between them. CDR3 DNA sequence: TGCAGCGTTGAACTGTTTGACAGATTGGAGTATGGCTACACCTTC. Translation gives CSVELFDRLEYGYTF.

The rearrangement links TRBV29-1 to TRBJ1-2, with D perhaps matching TRBD1 (5 bases). Looked up from germline, CDR1 is SQVTM and CDR2 is ANQGSEA. The CDR3 length is 14 residues. Trimming shortened V by 0 bases and J by 8 bases, and 16 bases separated the two germline ends. The CDR3 coding sequence is TGCAGCGTTGAAGATTCACCCGGGGGAGTGGGCTACACCTTC. Its protein product is CSVEDSPGGVGYTF.

The V and J genes are TRBV4-2 and TRBJ2-3, with D possibly matching TRBD2 (6 bases). The V gene lost 0 bases and the J gene lost 2 bases, with 15 bases spanning the gap. The CDR3 consists of 17 residues. The germline V gene encodes CDR1 LGHNA and CDR2 YNFKEQ. The CDR3 spells CASSQDRGGTLTDTQYF. The CDR3 nucleotides read TGTGCCAGCAGCCAAGATCGAGGCGGGACCCTCACAGATACGCAGTATTTT.

This chain connects TRBV19 to TRBJ2-3; tentative D call: TRBD2 (5 bases). Germline lookup yields CDR1 LNHDA and CDR2 SQIVND (reference sequence). V was trimmed by 5 bases and J by 2 bases, leaving 17 bases between them. The CDR3 is 16 amino acids. In DNA form, the CDR3 reads TGTGCCAGTAGTCTAGGAGGTGTCATAATCACAGATACGCAGTATTTT. The encoded protein is CASSLGGVIITDTQYF.

The chain employs TRBV6-1 and TRBJ1-2; the D is unclear. Trimming took off 2 bases at V and 0 bases at J, with 4 bases between the two ends. CDR3 length: 13 amino acids. Germline V gives CDR1 MNHNS, CDR2 SASEGT. In DNA, the CDR3 is TGTGCCAGCAGTGAAACCGCTAACTATGGCTACACCTTC. It specifies CASSETANYGYTF.

The chain employs TRBV9 and TRBJ2-1; weak D call: TRBD2 (5 bases). The ends were cut back, 2 bases at V and 7 bases at J, with 13 bases in the middle. CDR1 and CDR2 from the germline V gene are SGDLS and YYNGEE. The CDR3 runs 14 residues. For the CDR3, the DNA is TGTGCCAGCAGCGTCTACACTAGTATGAATGAGCAGTTCTTC. This sequence encodes CASSVYTSMNEQFF.

The chain employs TRBV6-5 and TRBJ1-3, with D possibly TRBD1 on 6 matching bases. V dropped 3 bases and J dropped 0 bases, with 9 bases sitting between them. CDR1 MNHEY and CDR2 SVGAGI come from the germline V gene. The CDR3 has 15 residues. CDR3 DNA sequence: TGTGCCAGCAGTTATAGGGGGTCCTCTGGAAACACCATATATTTT. Encoded protein: CASSYRGSSGNTIYF.

The rearrangement uses TRBV19 and TRBJ1-3; D remains unclear. There are 11 residues in the CDR3. Trimming cost V 8 bases and J 4 bases, with 6 bases left between them. Germline loops: CDR1 LNHDA, CDR2 SQIVND (reference sequence). The CDR3 DNA reads TGTGCCAGTCGGACCGGAAACACCATATATTTT. Its protein is CASRTGNTIYF.

This chain uses TRBV28 with TRBJ1-2; D remains unclear. V shed 5 bases and J shed 4 bases, with 11 bases lying between them. This CDR3 comprises 13 residues. Germline V lookup: CDR1 MDHEN, CDR2 SYDVKM. The CDR3: CASSPETTYGYTF. For the CDR3, the DNA is TGTGCCAGCAGTCCCGAGACAACCTATGGCTACACCTTC.

This chain connects TRBV5-5 to TRBJ2-2; D is uncertain. This CDR3 has 13 residues. CDR1 and CDR2 (germline): SGHKS, YYEKEE (reference sequence). The V end lost 2 bases, the J end lost 5 bases, and 7 bases lay between the germline ends. CDR3 region: CASSFGATGELFF. CDR3 nucleotides: TGTGCCAGCAGCTTCGGCGCGACCGGGGAGCTGTTTTTT.

The V and J genes are TRBV2 and TRBJ2-7; a weak D match, TRBD2 (6 bases). V dropped 9 bases and J dropped 3 bases, with 12 bases sitting between them. Germline V CDR1 and CDR2: SNHLY, FYNNEI. This CDR3 region has 12 residues. The CDR3 reads CASSRGIYEQYF. In DNA, the CDR3 is TGTGCCAGTTCACGGGGGATCTACGAGCAGTACTTC.

The rearrangement joins TRBV7-9 to TRBJ2-2, with D unclear. Trimming took 5 bases from V and 6 from J, leaving 10 bases between them. This CDR3 has 13 amino acids. The germline V gene has CDR1 SEHNR and CDR2 FQNEAQ (reference sequence). CDR3 DNA sequence: TGTGCCAGCAGCCCAACGGAGTCCGGGGAGCTGTTTTTT. Translated: CASSPTESGELFF.

V gene TRBV18 combines with J gene TRBJ1-2; 9 bases match TRBD1. J lost 7 bases, V lost 4 bases, and 4 bases had no gene match. Germline CDR1 and CDR2: KGHSH and LQKENI. CDR3 length equals 13 residues. The CDR3 sequence: CASSQDRGRGYTF. The CDR3 DNA follows: TGTGCCAGCTCACAGGACAGGGGACGTGGCTACACCTTC.

The gene calls are TRBV7-2 and TRBJ1-4, with 8 bases matching TRBD1. The CDR3 length is 14 residues. J lost 5 bases, V lost 2 bases, and 1 base had no gene match. The germline V gene has CDR1 SGHTA and CDR2 FQGNSA. CDR3 DNA sequence: TGTGCCAGCAGCTTAAACAGGGGGAATGAAAAACTGTTTTTT. It translates to CASSLNRGNEKLFF. Full variable domain (remainder filled in from reference TRBV7-2 and TRBJ1-4): GAGVSQSPSNKVTEKGKDVELRCDPISGHTALYWYRQSLGQGLEFLIYFQGNSAPDKSGLPSDRFSAERTGGSVSTLTIQRTQQEDSAVYLCASSLNRGNEKLFFGSGTQLSVL.

There are a few counts of this clone. The chain couples TRBV5-4 to TRBJ1-5; a possible D gene is TRBD1 (5 bases). CDR1 is SGHNT, CDR2 YYREEE, per germline (reference sequence). The ends were cut back, 2 bases at V and 7 bases at J, with 19 bases in the middle. CDR3 length: 16 residues. CDR3 coding DNA: TGTGCCAGCAGCTTCGGTCCGAACGGGGGTATCCAGCCCCAGCATTTT. Protein sequence: CASSFGPNGGIQPQHF.

The gene calls are TRBV9 and TRBJ1-3; D remains unclear. The CDR3 covers 14 residues. Germline V CDR1 and CDR2: SGDLS, YYNGEE. Trimming stripped 4 bases from V and 3 bases from J, with 11 bases between. For the CDR3, the DNA is TGTGCCAGCAGCTCAGAAGGTTTTGGAAACACCATATATTTT. Protein product: CASSSEGFGNTIYF.

The chain joins TRBV10-3 to TRBJ2-6; 7 nucleotides line up with TRBD2. Germline CDR1 ENHRY, CDR2 SYGVKD. The trim removed 6 bases at V and 1 base at J, leaving 0 bases unmatched. The length of the CDR3 is 14 residues. The CDR3 is CAIRRESGANVLTF. CDR3 DNA: TGTGCCATCAGGCGGGAGTCTGGGGCCAACGTCCTGACTTTC.

Regarding this clone: Other DNA sequences within the sample encode an identical CDR3. The V call is TRBV4-3, the J call TRBJ2-3; 10 bases agree with TRBD2. Looked up from germline, CDR1 is LGHNA and CDR2 is YSLEER. Trimming removed 3 bases from V and 0 bases from J; junction bases left unmatched: 3. The CDR3 runs to 16 residues. The CDR3 DNA sequence: TGCGCCAGCAGCCAGGTAGCGGGGGGTAGCACAGATACGCAGTATTTT. It codes for CASSQVAGGSTDTQYF.

A few counts support this clone. V usage is TRBV30 and J usage is TRBJ2-5, with TRBD2 matching over 7 bases. Near its end, the DNA agrees better with TRBJ2-7, so the J call may be wrong. This CDR3 has 14 residues. Germline loops: CDR1 GTSNPN, CDR2 SVGIG (reference sequence). The CDR3 here is CASSSWTRMDEQYF. DNA for the CDR3: TGTGCCTCCTCGAGCTGGACTAGGATGGACGAGCAGTACTTC.